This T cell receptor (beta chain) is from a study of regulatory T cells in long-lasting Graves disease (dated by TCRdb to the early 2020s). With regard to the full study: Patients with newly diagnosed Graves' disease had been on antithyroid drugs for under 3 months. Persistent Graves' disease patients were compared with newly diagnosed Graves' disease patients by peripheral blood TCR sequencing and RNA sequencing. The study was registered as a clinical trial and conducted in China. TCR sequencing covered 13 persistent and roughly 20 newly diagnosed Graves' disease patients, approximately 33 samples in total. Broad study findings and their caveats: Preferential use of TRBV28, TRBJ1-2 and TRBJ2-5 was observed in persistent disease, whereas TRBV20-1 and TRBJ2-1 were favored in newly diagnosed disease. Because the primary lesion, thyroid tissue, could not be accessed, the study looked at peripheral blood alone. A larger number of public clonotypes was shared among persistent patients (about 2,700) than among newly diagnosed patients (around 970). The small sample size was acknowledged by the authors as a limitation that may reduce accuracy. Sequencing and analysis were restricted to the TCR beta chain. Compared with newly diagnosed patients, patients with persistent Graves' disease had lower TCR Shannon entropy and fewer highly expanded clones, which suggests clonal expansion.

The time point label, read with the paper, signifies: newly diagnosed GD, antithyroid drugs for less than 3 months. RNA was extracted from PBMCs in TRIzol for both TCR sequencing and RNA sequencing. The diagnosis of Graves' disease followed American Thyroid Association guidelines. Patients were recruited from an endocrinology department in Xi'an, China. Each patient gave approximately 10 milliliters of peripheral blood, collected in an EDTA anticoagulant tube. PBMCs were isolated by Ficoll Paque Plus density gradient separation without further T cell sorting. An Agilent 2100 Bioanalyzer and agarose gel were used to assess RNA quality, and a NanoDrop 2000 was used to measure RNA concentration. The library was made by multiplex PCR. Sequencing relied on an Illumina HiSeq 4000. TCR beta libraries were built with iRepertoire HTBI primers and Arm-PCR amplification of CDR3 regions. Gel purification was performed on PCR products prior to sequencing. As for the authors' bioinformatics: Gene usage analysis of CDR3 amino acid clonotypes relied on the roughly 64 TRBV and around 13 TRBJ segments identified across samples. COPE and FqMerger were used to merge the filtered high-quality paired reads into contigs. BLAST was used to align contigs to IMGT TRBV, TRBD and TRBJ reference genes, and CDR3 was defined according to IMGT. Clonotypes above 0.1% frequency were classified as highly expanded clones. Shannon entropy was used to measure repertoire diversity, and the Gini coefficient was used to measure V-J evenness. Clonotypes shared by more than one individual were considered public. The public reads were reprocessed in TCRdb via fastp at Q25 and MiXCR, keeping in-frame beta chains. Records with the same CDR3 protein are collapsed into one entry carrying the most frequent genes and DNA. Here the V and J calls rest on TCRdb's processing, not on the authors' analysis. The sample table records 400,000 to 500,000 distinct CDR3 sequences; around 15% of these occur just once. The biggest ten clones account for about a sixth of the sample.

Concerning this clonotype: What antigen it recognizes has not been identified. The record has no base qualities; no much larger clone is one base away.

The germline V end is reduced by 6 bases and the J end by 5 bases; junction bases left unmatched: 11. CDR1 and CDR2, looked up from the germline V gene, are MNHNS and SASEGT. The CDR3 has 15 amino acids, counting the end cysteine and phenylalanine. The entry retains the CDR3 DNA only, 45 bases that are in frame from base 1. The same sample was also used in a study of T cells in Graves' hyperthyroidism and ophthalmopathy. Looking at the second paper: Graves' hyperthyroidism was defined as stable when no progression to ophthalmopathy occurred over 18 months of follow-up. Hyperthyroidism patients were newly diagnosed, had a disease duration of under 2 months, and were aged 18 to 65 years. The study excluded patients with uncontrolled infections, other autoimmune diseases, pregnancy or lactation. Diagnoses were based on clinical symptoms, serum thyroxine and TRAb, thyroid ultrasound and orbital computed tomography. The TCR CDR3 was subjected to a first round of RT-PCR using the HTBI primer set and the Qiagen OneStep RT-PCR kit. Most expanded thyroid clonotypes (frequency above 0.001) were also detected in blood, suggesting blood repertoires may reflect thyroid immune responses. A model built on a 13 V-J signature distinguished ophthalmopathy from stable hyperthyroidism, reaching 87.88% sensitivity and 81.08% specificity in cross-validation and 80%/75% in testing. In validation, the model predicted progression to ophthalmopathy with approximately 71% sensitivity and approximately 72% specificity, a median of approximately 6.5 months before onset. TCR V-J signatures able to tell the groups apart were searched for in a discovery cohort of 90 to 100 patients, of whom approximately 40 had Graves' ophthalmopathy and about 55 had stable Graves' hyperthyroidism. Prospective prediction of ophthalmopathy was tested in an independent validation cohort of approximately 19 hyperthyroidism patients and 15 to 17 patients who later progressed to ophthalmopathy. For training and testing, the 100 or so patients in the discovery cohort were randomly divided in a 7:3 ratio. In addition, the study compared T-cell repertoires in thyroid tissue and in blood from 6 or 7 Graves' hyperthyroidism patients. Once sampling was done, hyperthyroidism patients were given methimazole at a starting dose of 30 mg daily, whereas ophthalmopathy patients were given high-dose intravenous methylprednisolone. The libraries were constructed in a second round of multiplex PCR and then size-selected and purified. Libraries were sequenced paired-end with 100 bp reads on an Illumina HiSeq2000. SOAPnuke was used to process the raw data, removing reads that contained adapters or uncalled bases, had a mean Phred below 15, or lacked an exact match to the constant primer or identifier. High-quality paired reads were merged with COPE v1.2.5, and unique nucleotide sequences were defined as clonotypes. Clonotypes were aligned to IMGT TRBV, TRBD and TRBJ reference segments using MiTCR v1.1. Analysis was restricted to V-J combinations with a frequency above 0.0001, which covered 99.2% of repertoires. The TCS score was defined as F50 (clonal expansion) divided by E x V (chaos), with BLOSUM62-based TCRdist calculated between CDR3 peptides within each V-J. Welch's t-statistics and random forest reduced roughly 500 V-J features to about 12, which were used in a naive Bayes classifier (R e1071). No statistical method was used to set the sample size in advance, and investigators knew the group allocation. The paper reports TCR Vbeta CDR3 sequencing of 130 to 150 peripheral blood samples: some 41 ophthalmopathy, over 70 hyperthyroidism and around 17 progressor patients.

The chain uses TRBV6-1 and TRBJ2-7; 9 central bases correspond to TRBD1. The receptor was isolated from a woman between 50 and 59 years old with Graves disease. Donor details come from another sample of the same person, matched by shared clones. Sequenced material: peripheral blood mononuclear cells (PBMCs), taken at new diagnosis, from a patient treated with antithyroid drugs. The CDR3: CASSNRDRVFDEQYF. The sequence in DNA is TGTGCCAGCAGCAACCGGGACAGGGTGTTTGACGAGCAGTACTTC.